A selection of T cell receptor beta chains follows, all from one sample in a study of blood T cell repertoires in COVID-19. This table comes from immunoSEQ multiplex PCR, and its TCRdb copy is limited to in-frame clones, with some not included. The repertoire holds 240,000 or so clones, with about 83% as singletons. Sequencing was done on a sample of peripheral blood. These receptors came from a man older than 75 with acute or convalescent COVID-19. The CDR3 runs from the conserved cysteine through the conserved F or W. The D gene is left open where the match is weak. Expanded clones get a size class; other rows say once, few or many, or leave the size out.

CASSSDSTYGYTF TGTGCCAGCAGCTCCGACAGTACGTATGGCTACACCTTC TRBJ1-2 13 TRBV11-2 . .
CASRRVGLPEAFF TGTGCCAGTAGGCGGGTGGGCTTGCCTGAAGCTTTCTTT TRBJ1-1 13 TRBV19 . .
CASSLVFRGSGYTF TGTGCCAGCAGCTTAGTTTTCAGGGGGTCGGGCTACACCTTC TRBJ1-2 14 TRBV7-2 . TRBD1
CASSPSSRGRNEQFF TGTGCCAGCAGTCCCTCGAGCAGAGGAAGGAATGAGCAGTTCTTC TRBJ2-1 15 TRBV2 . .
CASSTLHSGDLPQHF TGTGCCAGTAGTACACTCCACAGCGGAGACCTACCCCAGCATTTT TRBJ1-5 15 TRBV19 . .
CASSPEGRVQSPLHF TGTGCCAGCAGCCCGGAGGGCAGGGTGCAATCACCCCTCCACTTT TRBJ1-6 15 TRBV11-2 few .
CASSETVLPYGYTF TGTGCCAGCAGTGAAACTGTGCTACCCTATGGCTACACCTTC TRBJ1-2 14 TRBV2 . .
CASSLASLAGIEEQYF TGCGCCAGCAGCTTGGCCTCCCTAGCGGGAATCGAGGAGCAGTACTTC TRBJ2-7 16 TRBV5-1 . TRBD2
CASSPTATLLHTIYF TGTGCCAGCAGTCCCACCGCCACTCTCCTCCACACCATATATTTT TRBJ1-3 15 TRBV2 . .
CASVDSVNTGELFF TGTGCCAGCGTGGACAGTGTGAACACCGGGGAGCTGTTTTTT TRBJ2-2 14 TRBV6-6 . .
CASSLVGQGNTEAFF TGTGCCAGCAGCTTGGTAGGACAGGGGAACACTGAAGCTTTCTTT TRBJ1-1 15 TRBV5-5 . TRBD1
CASSQVAGTEAFF TGTGCCAGCAGCCAAGTGGCGGGAACTGAAGCTTTCTTT TRBJ1-1 13 TRBV3-1/TRBV3-2 once .
CASHGRTVYNQPQHF TGTGCCAGCCATGGAAGGACAGTGTACAATCAGCCCCAGCATTTT TRBJ1-5 15 TRBV28 . .
CASSEVADKKDYGYTF TGCGCCAGCAGTGAAGTAGCGGACAAAAAAGACTATGGCTACACCTTC TRBJ1-2 16 TRBV10-1 . .
CSASPSGYSYEQYF TGCAGTGCTAGTCCTAGCGGTTACTCCTACGAGCAGTACTTC TRBJ2-7 14 TRBV20-1 . TRBD2
CASGTTDRVYGYTF TGTGCCAGCGGAACAACGGACAGGGTCTATGGCTACACCTTC TRBJ1-2 14 TRBV28 . TRBD1
CASTNVPGSEKLFF TGTGCCAGTACAAACGTCCCCGGGAGTGAAAAACTGTTTTTT TRBJ1-4 14 TRBV19 once .
CASSQRDRNSPLHF TGTGCCAGCAGCCAAAGGGACAGGAATTCACCCCTCCACTTT TRBJ1-6 14 TRBV3-1/TRBV3-2 . TRBD1
CASSSTGKVDGYTF TGTGCCAGCAGCTCCACAGGGAAAGTGGATGGCTACACCTTC TRBJ1-2 14 TRBV6-5 . .
CASSLAGLLMAGANYGYTF TGTGCCAGCAGTTTGGCGGGTTTGCTTATGGCAGGAGCTAACTATGGCTACACCTTC TRBJ1-2 19 TRBV28 . .
CASSVEPGDGDQPQHF TGCGCCAGCAGCGTGGAACCAGGGGATGGGGATCAGCCCCAGCATTTT TRBJ1-5 16 TRBV5-1 . .
CASSSTGYLEPQHF TGTGCCAGCAGCTCGACAGGGTATCTGGAGCCCCAGCATTTT TRBJ1-5 14 TRBV7-9 . TRBD1
CASSQTLRAFF TGTGCCAGCAGCCAAACTCTGAGGGCTTTCTTT TRBJ1-1 11 TRBV6-6 . .
CASSLKTPLQETQYF TGTGCCAGCAGCTTAAAGACTCCACTTCAGGAGACCCAGTACTTC TRBJ2-5 15 TRBV5-6 . .
CASIPQGQTSGTEAFF TGCGCCAGCATCCCGCAGGGGCAGACAAGCGGTACTGAAGCTTTCTTT TRBJ1-1 16 TRBV4-1 once .
CASSASGVSYNEQFF TGTGCCAGCAGCGCTAGCGGGGTCTCCTACAATGAGCAGTTCTTC TRBJ2-1 15 TRBV9 . TRBD2
CSASKAGSYEQYF TGCAGTGCTAGTAAGGCGGGTTCCTACGAGCAGTACTTC TRBJ2-7 13 TRBV20-1 . .
CASSFMGATDGYTF TGCGCCAGCAGCTTTATGGGGGCGACGGATGGCTACACCTTC TRBJ1-2 14 TRBV5-1 . .
CASMEGARSRGYTF TGTGCCAGCATGGAGGGGGCGCGTAGTCGTGGCTACACCTTC TRBJ1-2 14 TRBV6-5 . TRBD1
CASSMRTSGSLRAYEQYF TGTGCCAGTAGTATGAGGACTAGCGGGAGTTTAAGAGCCTACGAGCAGTACTTC TRBJ2-7 18 TRBV19 . TRBD2
CASSQRDGSNHNEQFF TGTGCCAGCAGCCAGAGGGACGGGAGTAATCACAATGAGCAGTTCTTC TRBJ2-1 16 TRBV14 . .
CASSEGTSGNGRYEQYF TGTGCCAGCAGCGAAGGGACTAGCGGGAATGGCCGATACGAGCAGTACTTC TRBJ2-7 17 TRBV7-2 . TRBD2
CASSLGSSGNQPQHF TGTGCCAGCAGCCTCGGGTCTTCCGGCAATCAGCCCCAGCATTTT TRBJ1-5 15 TRBV6-5 . .
CASSPTGDVGYGYTF TGTGCCAGCTCACCGACAGGGGATGTCGGGTATGGCTACACCTTC TRBJ1-2 15 TRBV18 . TRBD1
CASSLQGSNQPQHF TGTGCCAGCAGCTTGCAGGGTAGCAATCAGCCCCAGCATTTT TRBJ1-5 14 TRBV5-5 . .
CASSPSTTASNYGYTF TGTGCCAGCTCACCAAGCACTACCGCTTCTAACTATGGCTACACCTTC TRBJ1-2 16 TRBV18 . .
CASRPGQGFHEQYF TGTGCCAGCAGGCCGGGACAGGGGTTCCACGAGCAGTACTTC TRBJ2-7 14 TRBV28 . TRBD1
CASSSQGWQPQHF TGTGCCAGCAGTTCACAGGGGTGGCAGCCCCAGCATTTT TRBJ1-5 13 TRBV12-3/TRBV12-4 . TRBD1
CSASPGTGYFGTEAFF TGCAGTGCTAGTCCCGGGACAGGGTATTTCGGCACTGAAGCTTTCTTT TRBJ1-1 16 TRBV20-1 once TRBD1
CASSWGGWRAVTEAFF TGTGCCAGCAGTTGGGGAGGCTGGAGGGCGGTCACTGAAGCTTTCTTT TRBJ1-1 16 TRBV28 few .
CASSPSAGGTITDTQYF TGCGCCAGCAGCCCTAGCGCGGGAGGAACTATCACAGATACGCAGTATTTT TRBJ2-3 17 TRBV5-1 . TRBD2
CASAEGVYTEAFF TGTGCCAGCGCCGAGGGGGTATACACTGAAGCTTTCTTT TRBJ1-1 13 TRBV5-5 few .
CASSHGDRGTTDTQYF TGTGCCAGCAGCCATGGGGACAGGGGCACCACAGATACGCAGTATTTT TRBJ2-3 16 TRBV4-2 . TRBD1
CASSRGISGTGINNEQFF TGCGCCAGCAGTCGGGGAATTTCGGGGACAGGGATCAACAATGAGCAGTTCTTC TRBJ2-1 18 TRBV5-1 . TRBD1
CASSQATGELFF TGTGCCAGCAGCCAAGCTACCGGGGAGCTGTTTTTT TRBJ2-2 12 TRBV4-2 . .
CASSSGGQGWNEQFF TGTGCCAGCAGCTCCGGGGGACAGGGGTGGAATGAGCAGTTCTTC TRBJ2-1 15 TRBV28 . TRBD1
CASSRRGSLASNQPQHF TGTGCCAGTAGTAGAAGGGGCAGTTTAGCTAGCAATCAGCCCCAGCATTTT TRBJ1-5 17 TRBV19 . .
CASREQGTGNTIYF TGTGCCAGCAGGGAACAGGGGACTGGAAACACCATATATTTT TRBJ1-3 14 TRBV28 . TRBD1
CATSETGPSYNEQFF TGTGCCACCAGTGAAACAGGACCTTCCTACAATGAGCAGTTCTTC TRBJ2-1 15 TRBV24-1 few .
CASSGQGGGETQYF TGTGCCAGCAGCGGCCAGGGAGGAGGAGAGACCCAGTACTTC TRBJ2-5 14 TRBV6-5 . .
CASSPTGTYEQYF TGTGCCAGCAGTCCCACAGGGACCTACGAGCAGTACTTC TRBJ2-7 13 TRBV12-3/TRBV12-4 . .
CASRPGGGNEQFF TGTGCCAGCAGGCCGGGAGGAGGGAATGAGCAGTTCTTC TRBJ2-1 13 TRBV6-5 . TRBD2